This passage covers 4 T cell receptor beta chains from one sample sequenced in a study of tissue T cells after allogeneic stem cell transplantation. Time point described: mouse harvest day 14 after allogeneic transplant. Each mouse received 10^7 T-cell-depleted marrow cells plus 10^6 splenic CD5+ T cells by tail vein. TCRdb's copy holds only in-frame clones and misses some; the assay was immunoSEQ multiplex PCR. The sample holds about 4,100 clones, more than 45% seen once. The sample was lymph node tissue. Every receptor here comes from a female BALB/c mouse given C57BL/6 T cells with graft-versus-host disease after an allogeneic hematopoietic cell transplant.

With respect to this clone: Gene names refer to mouse genes. The read gets to within 1 residue of the CDR3 end, and the germline J gene fills in the rest. V and J are TRBV26 and TRBJ2-5; 7 bases match TRBD1. The V gene's germline CDR1 is KGHPV and CDR2 FQNQEV (reference sequence). This CDR3 spans 14 amino acids. V lost 5 bases, J lost 0 bases, and 2 bases stayed unmatched. Incomplete CDR3 DNA: TGTGCCAGCAGTATGGACAGGAACCAAGACACCCAGTAC. It translates to CASSMDRNQDTQY. The whole CDR3 is CASSMDRNQDTQYF.

A word on this clone: The gene symbols are mouse symbols. With the read ending 1 residue before the CDR3 end, the germline J gene is used to fill in that end. This chain uses TRBV13-2 with TRBJ2-5; 11 bases line up with TRBD2. CDR1 is NNHNN, CDR2 SYGAGS, per germline (reference sequence). The CDR3 is made up of 13 amino acids. Trimming at V came to 5 bases and at J to 4 bases, leaving 0 bases not matched to a gene. CDR3: CASGGLGEDTQYF. CDR3 DNA (partial): TGTGCCAGCGGGGGACTGGGGGAAGACACCCAGTAC.

Judged by abundance, this clone is large (0.1 to 1%). Gene names and germline refer to mouse. The read terminates 1 residue ahead of where the CDR3 ends, so the germline J gene completes it. The V gene is TRBV14, the J gene TRBJ2-1; 8 positions match TRBD1. The CDR3 extends over 13 amino acids. Trimming took 5 bases from V and 4 from J; bases not matched to a gene: 2. Germline lookup yields CDR1 SGHDT and CDR2 FRDEAV. CDR3 in amino acids: CASRDRGYAEQFF. Partial CDR3 DNA: TGTGCCAGCAGAGACAGGGGTTATGCTGAGCAGTTC.

A remark on this clone: Genes here carry mouse names. The read terminates 1 residue before the CDR3 end, so the remaining end is supplied by the germline J gene. The chain employs TRBV2 and TRBJ2-1, with 9 bases matching TRBD2. V gave up 4 bases and J gave up 5 bases; unmatched junction bases: 6. CDR1 is LGHNA and CDR2 is YSYQKL in the germline V gene. The CDR3 contains 15 residues. CDR3 protein: CASSPTRLGDAEQFF. The CDR3 DNA, read in part, is TGTGCCAGCAGCCCCACTCGACTGGGGGATGCTGAGCAGTTC.